Given below is one TCR beta chain in context. Relative to its sample, this clonotype is medium-sized (0.01 to 0.1%). What this receptor recognizes is not known. Base qualities are not recorded, but no much larger clone differs from it by a single base. This specimen comes from a study of spatial heterogeneity in lung cancer (dated by TCRdb to between 2018 and 2020). Background on the whole study: More beta-chain than alpha-chain transcripts were consistently detected, likely reflecting higher beta-chain transcript abundance. In the raw uncorrected reads, each unique combination of TCR and UMI appeared more than ten times on average. The study quantitatively compared TCR alpha and beta repertoires across multiple tumor regions, matched nontumor lung and blood in non-small cell lung cancer. TCR repertoire features were related to nonsynonymous mutation counts determined by whole-exome sequencing of tumor tissue. Both alpha and beta chains were TCR-sequenced in 200 or so tumor regions, about 69 matched nontumor lung samples and around 50 PBMC samples obtained at surgery. In tumor regions, TCR transcript counts showed a strong correlation with a T cell transcriptional module score derived from matched bulk RNA-seq. What the work shows at the level of the full study, not this receptor alone: The tumor nonsynonymous mutation count correlated with the number of expanded intratumoral alpha and beta TCRs. Estimated TCR-seq coverage of tumor T cells was only 7% to 8.5% for alpha chains and about 13% for beta chains. Additional single-cell paired TCR alpha and beta sequencing was considered necessary to confirm, at a functional level, the hypothesis that regional TCRs recognize regional mutations. Counts of ubiquitous and regional expanded TCRs correlated with counts of ubiquitous and regional nonsynonymous mutations, respectively.

Library creation used 5' RACE. The sequencer listed for this sample is NextSeq 500. To allow correction of PCR and sequencing errors, the TCR library protocol tagged every TCR cDNA molecule with a unique molecular identifier. The study's own analysis went as follows. Decombinator tools were used for TCR identification, UMI-based error correction and CDR3 extraction. TCRs above a frequency of 2 per 1,000, corresponding to the top 1% of the tumor frequency distribution, were defined as expanded. Expanded tumor TCRs statistically deemed absent (corrected P<0.05) from at least one tumor region were classed as regional, and all other expanded tumor TCRs were classed as ubiquitous. Renyi diversity was computed with the R vegan package after each repertoire had been subsampled 100 times to 5,000 TCRs. To build CDR3 similarity networks, amino acid triplet string-kernel similarity was used, and CDR3s were connected when their pairwise similarity was above 0.82. TCRdb handled the public reads itself, with Q25 trimming in fastp and clone calling in MiXCR, and kept productive beta chains. Rows merge per CDR3 protein into single entries with the most common DNA and genes. For this entry, the V and J calls and clone size follow TCRdb and not the study's own pipeline. For this sample there are 15,000 to 20,000 distinct CDR3 sequences; roughly 6% appear just once. Over 3.5% of the sample is taken by the ten largest.

The sample's time point label, decoded: sample taken at primary tumor resection. Samples were obtained from around 72 patients with early-stage, untreated non-small cell lung cancer from the lung TRACERx cohort. Without any cell sorting, TCR sequencing was performed on whole RNA extracted either from tumor and nontumor lung tissue or from cryopreserved PBMC samples. Only patients with enough RNA available from two or more tumor regions were chosen for TCR sequencing. A lung pathologist reviewed the tumor and adjacent nontumor lung specimens before the specimens were selected. In the germline V gene (reference sequence), CDR1 corresponds to MNHEY and CDR2 to SMNVEV. Germline trimming amounts to 3 bases on V and 6 bases on J, with 8 as the count of junction bases outside the gene matches. Including cysteine and phenylalanine, the CDR3 has 14 amino acids. Only the CDR3 DNA stays, 42 bases, in frame from base 1.

The chain is assembled from TRBV27 and TRBJ2-7, with TRBD2 identical over 7 junction bases. The sample consisted of lung tumor tissue, taken at surgery. The sequence was obtained from a female donor with early-stage non-small cell lung cancer. The CDR3 region: CASSFRGSTGEQYF. The sequenced DNA is TGTGCCAGCAGTTTCCGCGGGAGTACTGGCGAGCAGTACTTC.